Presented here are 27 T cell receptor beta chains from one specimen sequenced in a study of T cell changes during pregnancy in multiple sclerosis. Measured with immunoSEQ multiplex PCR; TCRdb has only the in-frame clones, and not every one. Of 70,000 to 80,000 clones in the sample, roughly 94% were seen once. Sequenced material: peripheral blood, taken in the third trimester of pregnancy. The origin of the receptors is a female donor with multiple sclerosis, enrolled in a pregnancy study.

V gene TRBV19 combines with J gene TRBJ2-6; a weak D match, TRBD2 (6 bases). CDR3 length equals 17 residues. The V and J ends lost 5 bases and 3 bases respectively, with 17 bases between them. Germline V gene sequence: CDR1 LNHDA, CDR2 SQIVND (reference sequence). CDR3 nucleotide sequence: TGTGCCAGTAGTGAGGGTCGGGGGACTCTTGGGGCCAACGTCCTGACTTTC. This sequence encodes CASSEGRGTLGANVLTF.

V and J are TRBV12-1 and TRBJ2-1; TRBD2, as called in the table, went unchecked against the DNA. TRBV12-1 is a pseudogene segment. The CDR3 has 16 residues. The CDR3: CASSFAQRGGDNEQFF. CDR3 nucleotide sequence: TGTGCCAGCAGCTTTGCCCAGCGGGGGGGCGACAATGAGCAGTTCTTC.

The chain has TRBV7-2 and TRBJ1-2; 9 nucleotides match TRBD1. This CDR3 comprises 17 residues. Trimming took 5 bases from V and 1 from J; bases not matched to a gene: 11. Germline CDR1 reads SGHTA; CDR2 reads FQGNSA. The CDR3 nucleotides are TGTGCCAGCAGCCCAAGCCAAGGACAGGGGCTTAACTATGGCTACACCTTC. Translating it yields CASSPSQGQGLNYGYTF.

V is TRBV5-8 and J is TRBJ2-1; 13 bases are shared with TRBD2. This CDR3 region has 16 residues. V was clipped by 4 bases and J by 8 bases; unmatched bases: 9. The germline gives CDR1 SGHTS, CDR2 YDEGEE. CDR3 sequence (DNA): TGTGCCAGCAGCCTAAAACTAGCGGGGGGGATAGATGAGCAGTTCTTC. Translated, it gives CASSLKLAGGIDEQFF.

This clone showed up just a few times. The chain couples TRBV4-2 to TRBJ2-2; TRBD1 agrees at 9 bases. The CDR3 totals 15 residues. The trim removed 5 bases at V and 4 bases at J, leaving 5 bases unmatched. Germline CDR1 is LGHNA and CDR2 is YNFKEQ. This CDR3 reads CASSSDRGSTGELFF. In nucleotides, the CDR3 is TGTGCCAGCAGCTCTGACAGGGGGAGCACCGGGGAGCTGTTTTTT.

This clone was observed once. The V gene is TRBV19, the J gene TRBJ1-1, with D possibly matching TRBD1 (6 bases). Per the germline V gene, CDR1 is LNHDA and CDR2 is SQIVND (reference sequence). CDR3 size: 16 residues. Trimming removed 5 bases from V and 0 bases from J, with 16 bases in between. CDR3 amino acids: CASSRLPQGMNTEAFF. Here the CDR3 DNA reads TGTGCCAGTAGTCGCCTACCGCAGGGGATGAACACTGAAGCTTTCTTT. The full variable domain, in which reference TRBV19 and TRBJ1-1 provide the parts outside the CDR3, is DGGITQSPKYLFRKEGQNVTLSCEQNLNHDAMYWYRQDPGQGLRLIYYSQIVNDFQKGDIAEGYSVSREKKESFPLTVTSAQKNPTAFYLCASSRLPQGMNTEAFFGQGTRLTVV.

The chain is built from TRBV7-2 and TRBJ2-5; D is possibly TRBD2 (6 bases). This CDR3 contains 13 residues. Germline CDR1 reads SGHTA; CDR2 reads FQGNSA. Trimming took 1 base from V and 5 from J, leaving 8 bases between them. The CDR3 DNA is TGTGCCAGCAGCTTAGGACTAGTGGAGACCCAGTACTTC. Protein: CASSLGLVETQYF.

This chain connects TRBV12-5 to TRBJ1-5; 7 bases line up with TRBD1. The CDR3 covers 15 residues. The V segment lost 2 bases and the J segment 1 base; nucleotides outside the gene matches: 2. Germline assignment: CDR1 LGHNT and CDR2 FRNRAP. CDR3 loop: CASGLTGESNQPQHF. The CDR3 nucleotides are TGTGCTAGTGGTTTGACAGGGGAGAGCAATCAGCCCCAGCATTTT.

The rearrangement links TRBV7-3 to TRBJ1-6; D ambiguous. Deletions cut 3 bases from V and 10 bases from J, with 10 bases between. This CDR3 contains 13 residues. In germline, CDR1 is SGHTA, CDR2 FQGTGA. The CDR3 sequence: CASSLSRLSPLHF. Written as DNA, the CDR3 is TGTGCCAGCAGCTTGAGCAGGTTATCACCCCTCCACTTT.

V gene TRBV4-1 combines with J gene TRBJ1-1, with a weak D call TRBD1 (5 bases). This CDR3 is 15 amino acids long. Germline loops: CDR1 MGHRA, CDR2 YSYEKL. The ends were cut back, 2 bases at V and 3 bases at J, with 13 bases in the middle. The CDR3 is CASSQPGRGYTEAFF. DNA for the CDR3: TGCGCCAGCAGCCAACCCGGTAGGGGCTACACTGAAGCTTTCTTT.

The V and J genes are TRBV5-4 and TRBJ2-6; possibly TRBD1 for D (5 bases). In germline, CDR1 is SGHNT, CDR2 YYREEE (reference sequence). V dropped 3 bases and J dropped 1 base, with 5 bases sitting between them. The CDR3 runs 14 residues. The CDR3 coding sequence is TGTGCCAGCAGCTCAGGGTCTGGGGCCAACGTCCTGACTTTC. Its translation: CASSSGSGANVLTF.

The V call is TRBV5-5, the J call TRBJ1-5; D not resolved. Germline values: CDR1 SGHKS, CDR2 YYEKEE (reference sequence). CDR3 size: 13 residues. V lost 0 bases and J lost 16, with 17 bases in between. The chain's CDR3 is CASSLAGEGSKHF. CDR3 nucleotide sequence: TGTGCCAGCAGCTTGGCCGGGGAGGGTAGTAAACATTTT.

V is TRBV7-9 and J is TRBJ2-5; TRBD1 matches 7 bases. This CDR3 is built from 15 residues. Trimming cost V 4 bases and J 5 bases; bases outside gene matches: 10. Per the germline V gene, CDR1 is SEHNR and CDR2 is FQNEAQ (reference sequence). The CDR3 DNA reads TGTGCCAGCAGCTCAAAGGGGACAGATAGGGAGACCCAGTACTTC. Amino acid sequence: CASSSKGTDRETQYF. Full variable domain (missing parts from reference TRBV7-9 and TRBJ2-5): DTGVSQNPRHKITKRGQNVTFRCDPISEHNRLYWYRQTLGQGPEFLTYFQNEAQLEKSRLLSDRFSAERPKGSFSTLEIQRTEQGDSAMYLCASSSKGTDRETQYFGPGTRLLVL.

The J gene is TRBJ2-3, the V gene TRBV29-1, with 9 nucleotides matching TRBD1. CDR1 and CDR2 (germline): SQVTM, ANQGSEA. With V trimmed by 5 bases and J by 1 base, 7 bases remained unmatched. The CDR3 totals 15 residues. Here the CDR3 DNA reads TGCAGCGTTTCAGGACGACAGGGGGGCACAGATACGCAGTATTTT. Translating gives CSVSGRQGGTDTQYF.

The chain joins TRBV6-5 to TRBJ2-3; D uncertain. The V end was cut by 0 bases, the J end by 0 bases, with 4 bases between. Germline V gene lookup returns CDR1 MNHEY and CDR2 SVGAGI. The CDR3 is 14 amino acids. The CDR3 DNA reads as TGTGCCAGCAGTTACTCGGCAAGCACAGATACGCAGTATTTT. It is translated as CASSYSASTDTQYF.

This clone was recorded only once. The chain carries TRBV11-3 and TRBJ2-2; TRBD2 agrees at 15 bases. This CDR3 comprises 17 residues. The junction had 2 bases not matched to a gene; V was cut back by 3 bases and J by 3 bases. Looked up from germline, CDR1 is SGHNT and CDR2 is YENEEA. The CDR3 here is CASSFGLAGGDTGELFF. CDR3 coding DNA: TGTGCCAGCAGCTTCGGACTAGCGGGGGGGGACACCGGGGAGCTGTTTTTT. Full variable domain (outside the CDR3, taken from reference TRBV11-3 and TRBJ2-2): EAGVVQSPRYKIIEKKQPVAFWCNPISGHNTLYWYLQNLGQGPELLIRYENEEAVDDSQLPKDRFSAERLKGVDSTLKIQPAELGDSAVYLCASSFGLAGGDTGELFFGEGSRLTVL.

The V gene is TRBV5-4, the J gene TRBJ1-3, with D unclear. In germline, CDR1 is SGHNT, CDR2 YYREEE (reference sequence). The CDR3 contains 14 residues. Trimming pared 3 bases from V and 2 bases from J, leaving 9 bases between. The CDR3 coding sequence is TGTGCCAGCAGCTCCCACAGTACTGGAAACACCATATATTTT. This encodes CASSSHSTGNTIYF.

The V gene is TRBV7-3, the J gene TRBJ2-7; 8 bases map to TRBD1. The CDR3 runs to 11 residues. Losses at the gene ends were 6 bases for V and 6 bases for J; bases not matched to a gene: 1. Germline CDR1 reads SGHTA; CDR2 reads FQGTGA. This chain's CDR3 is CASSTGGEQYF. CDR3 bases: TGTGCCAGCAGTACAGGGGGCGAGCAGTACTTC.

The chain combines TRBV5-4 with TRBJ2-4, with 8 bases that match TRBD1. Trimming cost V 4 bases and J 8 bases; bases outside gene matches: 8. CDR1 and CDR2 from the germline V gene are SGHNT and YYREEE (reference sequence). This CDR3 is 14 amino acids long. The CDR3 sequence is CASSPRTGNDIQYF. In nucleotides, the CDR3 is TGTGCCAGCAGCCCAAGGACAGGGAATGACATTCAGTACTTC.

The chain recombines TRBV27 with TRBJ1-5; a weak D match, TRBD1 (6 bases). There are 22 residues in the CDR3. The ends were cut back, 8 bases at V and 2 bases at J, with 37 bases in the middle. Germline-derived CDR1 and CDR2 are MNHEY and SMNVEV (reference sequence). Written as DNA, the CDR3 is TGTGCCAGCCGATCCGGGCCCGCTTTGACAGGATTGGGGAAAGGAGGCAATCAGCCCCAGCATTTT. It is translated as CASRSGPALTGLGKGGNQPQHF.

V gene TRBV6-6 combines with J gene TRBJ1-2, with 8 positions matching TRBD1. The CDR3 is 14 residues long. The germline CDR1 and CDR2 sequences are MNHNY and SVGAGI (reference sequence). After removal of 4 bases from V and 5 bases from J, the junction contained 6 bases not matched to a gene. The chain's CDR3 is CASSLTGVVYGYTF. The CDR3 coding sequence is TGTGCCAGCAGTTTGACAGGGGTGGTTTATGGCTACACCTTC.

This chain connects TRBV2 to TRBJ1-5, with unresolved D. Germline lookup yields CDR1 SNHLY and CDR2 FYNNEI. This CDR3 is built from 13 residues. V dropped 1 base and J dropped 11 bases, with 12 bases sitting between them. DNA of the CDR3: TGTGCCAGCAGTGAAGATTTACTGGGAGCCCAGCATTTT. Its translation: CASSEDLLGAQHF.

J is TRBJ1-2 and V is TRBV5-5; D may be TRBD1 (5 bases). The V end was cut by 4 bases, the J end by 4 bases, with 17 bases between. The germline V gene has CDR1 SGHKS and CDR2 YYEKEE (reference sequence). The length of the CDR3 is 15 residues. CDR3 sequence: CASSEAGVRAYGYTF. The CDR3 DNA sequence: TGTGCCAGCAGCGAGGCGGGGGTTAGAGCCTATGGCTACACCTTC.

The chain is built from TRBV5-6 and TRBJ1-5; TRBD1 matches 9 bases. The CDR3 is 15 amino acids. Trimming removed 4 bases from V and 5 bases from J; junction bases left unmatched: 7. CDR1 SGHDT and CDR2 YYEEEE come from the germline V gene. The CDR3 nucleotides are TGTGCCAGCAGCACTGGGGACAGGGCGGATCAGCCCCAGCATTTT. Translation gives CASSTGDRADQPQHF.

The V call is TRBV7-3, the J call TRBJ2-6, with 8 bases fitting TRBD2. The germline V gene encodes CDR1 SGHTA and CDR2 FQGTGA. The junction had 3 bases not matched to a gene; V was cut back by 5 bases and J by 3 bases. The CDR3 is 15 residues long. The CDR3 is CASSPGGIGANVLTF. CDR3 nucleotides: TGTGCCAGCAGCCCGGGGGGGATTGGGGCCAACGTCCTGACTTTC.

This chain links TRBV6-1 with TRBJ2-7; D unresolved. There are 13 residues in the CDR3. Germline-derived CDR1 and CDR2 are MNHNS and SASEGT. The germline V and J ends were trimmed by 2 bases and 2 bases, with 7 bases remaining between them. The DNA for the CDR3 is TGTGCCAGCAGTGAAAATCGGGCCTACGAGCAGTACTTC. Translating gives CASSENRAYEQYF.

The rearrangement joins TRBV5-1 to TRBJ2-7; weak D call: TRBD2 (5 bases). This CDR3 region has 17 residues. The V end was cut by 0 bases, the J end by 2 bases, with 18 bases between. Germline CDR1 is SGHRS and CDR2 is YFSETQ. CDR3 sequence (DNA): TGCGCCAGCAGCTTGGGGGCGGGCGGTGGACCCCCCTACGAGCAGTACTTC. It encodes CASSLGAGGGPPYEQYF.